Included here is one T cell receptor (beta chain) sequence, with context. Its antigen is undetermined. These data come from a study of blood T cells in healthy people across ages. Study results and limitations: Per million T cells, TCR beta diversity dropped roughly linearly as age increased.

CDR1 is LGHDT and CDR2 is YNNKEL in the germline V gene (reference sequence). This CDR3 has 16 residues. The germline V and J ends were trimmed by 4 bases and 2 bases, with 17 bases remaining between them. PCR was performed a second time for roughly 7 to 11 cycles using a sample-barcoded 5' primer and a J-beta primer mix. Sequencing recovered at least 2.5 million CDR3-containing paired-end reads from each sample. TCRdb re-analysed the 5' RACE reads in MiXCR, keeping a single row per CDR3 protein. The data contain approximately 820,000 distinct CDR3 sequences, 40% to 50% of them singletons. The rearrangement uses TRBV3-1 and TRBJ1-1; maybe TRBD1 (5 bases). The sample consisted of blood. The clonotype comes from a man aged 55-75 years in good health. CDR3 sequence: CASSPYWDGKNTEAFF. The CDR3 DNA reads TGTGCCAGCAGCCCTTATTGGGACGGAAAAAACACTGAAGCTTTCTTT.